Shown below are 11 T cell receptor beta chains from a single sample sequenced in a study of T cell responses to AZD1222 COVID-19 vaccine. Only in-frame clones appear in the TCRdb table, and some are missing; sequencing was by immunoSEQ multiplex PCR. The table lists some 98,000 clones, approximately 84% of them singletons. Sequencing used peripheral blood, obtained 28 days after the second AZD1222 dose. These receptors were collected from an adult who received the AZD1222 COVID-19 vaccine.

V gene TRBV12-3 or TRBV12-4 combines with J gene TRBJ1-3; D is undetermined. Trimming pared 5 bases from V and 3 bases from J, leaving 5 bases between. The CDR3 is 12 amino acids. The CDR3 is CASSANGNTIYF. The DNA of the CDR3 is TGTGCCAGCAGTGCGAATGGAAACACCATATATTTT.

The chain is built from TRBV9 and TRBJ2-2; TRBD1 matches at 10 bases. The CDR3 consists of 16 residues. Germline-derived CDR1 and CDR2 are SGDLS and YYNGEE. V lost 6 bases and J lost 4; bases outside the gene matches: 9. The CDR3 bases are TGTGCCAGCATGAAGAGGGACAGGGGAGCCACCGGGGAGCTGTTTTTT. Protein product: CASMKRDRGATGELFF.

The CDR3 nucleotides are TGTGCCAGTAGTATGCAAGGGTTGAGTGAAAAACTGTTTTTT. It yields the protein CASSMQGLSEKLFF. The V and J genes are TRBV19 and TRBJ1-4; D unclear. Germline CDR1 is LNHDA and CDR2 is SQIVND (reference sequence). The CDR3 runs to 14 residues. V gave up 3 bases and J gave up 7 bases, with 12 bases separating them.

The chain carries TRBV6-1 and TRBJ1-2; no definite D call. Trimming pared 3 bases from V and 3 bases from J, leaving 14 bases between. In germline, CDR1 is MNHNS, CDR2 SASEGT. The CDR3 spans 15 residues. CDR3 sequence reads: CASSDKFNGHYGYTF. The CDR3 DNA reads TGTGCCAGCAGTGACAAATTCAACGGGCACTATGGCTACACCTTC.

The chain combines TRBV2 with TRBJ1-5, with 11 bases that match TRBD1. Germline V gene sequence: CDR1 SNHLY, CDR2 FYNNEI. CDR3 length: 16 amino acids. V lost 8 bases, J lost 4 bases, and 10 bases stayed unmatched. CDR3 bases: TGTGCCAGCGTCGGGACAGGGGGACCAGCAAATCAGCCCCAGCATTTT. It encodes CASVGTGGPANQPQHF.

This chain joins TRBV10-3 and TRBJ2-3; 11 bases map to TRBD2. CDR1 ENHRY and CDR2 SYGVKD come from the germline V gene. J was trimmed by 0 bases and V by 2 bases; bases with no gene match: 7. This CDR3 spans 18 amino acids. CDR3 nucleotide sequence: TGTGCCATCAGTGAGACTCTGACTAGCGGGGATAGCACAGATACGCAGTATTTT. Translating gives CAISETLTSGDSTDTQYF.

The chain couples TRBV6-5 to TRBJ2-7; D uncertain. Trimming stripped 0 bases from V and 0 bases from J, with 9 bases between. CDR1 and CDR2 from the germline V gene are MNHEY and SVGAGI. This CDR3 is 15 amino acids long. The DNA for the CDR3 is TGTGCCAGCAGTTACTCATGGGAACTCTCCTACGAGCAGTACTTC. Amino acid sequence: CASSYSWELSYEQYF.

The V and J genes are TRBV6-5 and TRBJ2-7; 11 nucleotides align to TRBD1. Germline V CDR1 and CDR2: MNHEY, SVGAGI. V was pared by 6 bases and J by 4 bases, with 5 bases of the junction left unmatched. The CDR3 loop spans 14 amino acids. CDR3 loop: CASRPGQGGYEQYF. The CDR3 nucleotides read TGTGCCAGCAGACCGGGACAGGGGGGGTACGAGCAGTACTTC.

The J gene is TRBJ2-2, the V gene TRBV3-1 (or the pseudogene TRBV3-2); TRBD2 is a possible D gene (5 bases). Trimming pared 0 bases from V and 4 bases from J, leaving 9 bases between. CDR3 length: 15 amino acids. Germline CDR1 reads LGHDT; CDR2 reads YNNKEL (reference sequence). The CDR3 loop is CASSQEGGPTGELFF. The DNA of the CDR3 is TGTGCCAGCAGCCAAGAAGGCGGGCCCACCGGGGAGCTGTTTTTT.

The chain has TRBV6-5 and TRBJ1-2; 7 positions match TRBD1. The germline V gene has CDR1 MNHEY and CDR2 SVGAGI. The CDR3 is made up of 12 amino acids. The J segment lost 8 bases and the V segment lost 4 bases, leaving 4 bases of the junction unmatched. The CDR3 loop is CASSSQGFGYTF. The CDR3 DNA follows: TGTGCCAGCAGTTCACAGGGGTTCGGCTACACCTTC.

The chain uses TRBV4-2 and TRBJ2-2; TRBD1 agrees at 8 bases. V was clipped by 6 bases and J by 8 bases; unmatched bases: 11. CDR1 is LGHNA, CDR2 YNFKEQ, per germline. This CDR3 region has 15 residues. This chain's CDR3 is CASRNRDRSKGELFF. Here the CDR3 DNA reads TGTGCCAGCAGAAACCGGGACAGGAGCAAAGGGGAGCTGTTTTTT.